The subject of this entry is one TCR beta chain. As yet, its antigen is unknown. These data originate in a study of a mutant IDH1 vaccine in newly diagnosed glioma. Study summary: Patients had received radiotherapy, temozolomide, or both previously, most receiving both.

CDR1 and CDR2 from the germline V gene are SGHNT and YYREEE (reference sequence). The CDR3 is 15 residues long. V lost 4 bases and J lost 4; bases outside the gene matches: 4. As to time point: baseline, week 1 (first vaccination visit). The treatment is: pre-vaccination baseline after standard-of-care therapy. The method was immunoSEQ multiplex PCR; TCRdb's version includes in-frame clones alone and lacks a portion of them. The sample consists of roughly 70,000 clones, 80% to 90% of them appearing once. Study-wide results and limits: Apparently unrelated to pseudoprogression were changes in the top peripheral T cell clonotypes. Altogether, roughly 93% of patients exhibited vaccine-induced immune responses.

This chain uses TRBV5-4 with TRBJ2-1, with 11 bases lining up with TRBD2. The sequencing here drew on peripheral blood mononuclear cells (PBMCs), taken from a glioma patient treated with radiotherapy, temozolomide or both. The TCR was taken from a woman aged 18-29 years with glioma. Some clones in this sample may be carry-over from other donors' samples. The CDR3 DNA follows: TGTGCCAGCAGCATGACTAGCGGGGCATACAATGAGCAGTTCTTC. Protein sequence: CASSMTSGAYNEQFF. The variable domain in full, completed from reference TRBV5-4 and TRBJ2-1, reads ETGVTQSPTHLIKTRGQQVTLRCSSQSGHNTVSWYQQALGQGPQFIFQYYREEENGRGNFPPRFSGLQFPNYSSELNVNALELDDSALYLCASSMTSGAYNEQFFGPGTRLTVL.